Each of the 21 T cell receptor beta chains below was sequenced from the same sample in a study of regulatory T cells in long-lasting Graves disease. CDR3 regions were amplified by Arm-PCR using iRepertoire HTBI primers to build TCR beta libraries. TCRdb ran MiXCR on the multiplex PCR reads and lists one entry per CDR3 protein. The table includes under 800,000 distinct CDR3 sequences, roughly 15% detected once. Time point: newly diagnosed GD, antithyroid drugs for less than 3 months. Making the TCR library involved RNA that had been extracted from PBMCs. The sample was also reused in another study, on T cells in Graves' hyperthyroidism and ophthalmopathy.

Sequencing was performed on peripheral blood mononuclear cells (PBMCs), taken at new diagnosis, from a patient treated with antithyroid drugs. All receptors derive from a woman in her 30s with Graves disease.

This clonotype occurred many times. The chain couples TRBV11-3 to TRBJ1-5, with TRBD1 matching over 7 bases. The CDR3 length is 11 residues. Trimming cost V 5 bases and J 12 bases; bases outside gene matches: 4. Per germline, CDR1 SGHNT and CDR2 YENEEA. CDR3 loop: CASSRDSNQHF. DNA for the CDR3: TGTGCCAGCAGCCGGGACAGTAACCAGCATTTT.

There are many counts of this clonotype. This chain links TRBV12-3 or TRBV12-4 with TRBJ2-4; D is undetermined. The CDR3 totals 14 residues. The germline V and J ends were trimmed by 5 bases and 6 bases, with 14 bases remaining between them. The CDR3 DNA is TGTGCCAGCAGTGCACAGCCGAATTTAAACATTCAGTACTTC. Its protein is CASSAQPNLNIQYF.

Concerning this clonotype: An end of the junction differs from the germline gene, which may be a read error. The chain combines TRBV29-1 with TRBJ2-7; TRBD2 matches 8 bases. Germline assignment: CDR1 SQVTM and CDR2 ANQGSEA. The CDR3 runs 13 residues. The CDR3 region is CSVREGGAYERYF. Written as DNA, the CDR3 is TGCAGCGTCCGGGAGGGGGGGGCCTACGAGCGGTACTTC.

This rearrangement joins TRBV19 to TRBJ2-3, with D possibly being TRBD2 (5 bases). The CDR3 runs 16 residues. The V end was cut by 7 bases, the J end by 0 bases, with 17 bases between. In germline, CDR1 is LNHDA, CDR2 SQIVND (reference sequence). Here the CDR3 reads CASTPRGQPSTDTQYF. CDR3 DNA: TGTGCCAGTACCCCCCGAGGGCAGCCTAGCACAGATACGCAGTATTTT.

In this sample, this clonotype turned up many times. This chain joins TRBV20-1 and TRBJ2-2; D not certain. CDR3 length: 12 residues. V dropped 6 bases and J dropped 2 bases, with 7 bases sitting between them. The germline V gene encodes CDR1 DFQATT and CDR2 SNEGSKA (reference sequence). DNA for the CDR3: TGCAGTGCCATTGGCAACACCGGGGAGCTGTTTTTT. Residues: CSAIGNTGELFF.

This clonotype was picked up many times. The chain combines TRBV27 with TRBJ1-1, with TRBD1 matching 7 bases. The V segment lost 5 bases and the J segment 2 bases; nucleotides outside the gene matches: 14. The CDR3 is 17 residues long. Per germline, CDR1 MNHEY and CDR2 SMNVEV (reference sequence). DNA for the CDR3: TGTGCCAGCAGTCGACTCGGGACAGCGACCTCCAACACTGAAGCTTTCTTT. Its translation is CASSRLGTATSNTEAFF.

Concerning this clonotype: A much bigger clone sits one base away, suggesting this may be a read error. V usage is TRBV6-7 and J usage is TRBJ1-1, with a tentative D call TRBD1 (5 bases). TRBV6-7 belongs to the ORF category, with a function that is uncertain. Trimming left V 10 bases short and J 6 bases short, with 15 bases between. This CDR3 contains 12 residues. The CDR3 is CAIADWDAEAFF. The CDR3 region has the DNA TGTGCCATTGCGGATTGGGACGCTGAAGCTTTCTTT.

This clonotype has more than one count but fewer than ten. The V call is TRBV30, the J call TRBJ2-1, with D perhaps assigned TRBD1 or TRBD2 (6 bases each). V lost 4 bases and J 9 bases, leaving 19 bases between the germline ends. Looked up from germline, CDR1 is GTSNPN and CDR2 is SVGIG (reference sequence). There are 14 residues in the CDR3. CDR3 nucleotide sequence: TGTGCCTGGAATCAAAGGGGGGATGGAGGTGAGCAGTTCTTC. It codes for CAWNQRGDGGEQFF.

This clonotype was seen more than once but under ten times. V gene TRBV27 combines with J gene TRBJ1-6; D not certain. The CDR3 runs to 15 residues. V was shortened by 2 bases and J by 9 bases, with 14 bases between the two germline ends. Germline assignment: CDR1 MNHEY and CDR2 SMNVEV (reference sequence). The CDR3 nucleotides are TGTGCCAGCAGTTTAAGTCCCCTCGAAGGTTCACCCCTCCACTTT. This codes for CASSLSPLEGSPLHF.

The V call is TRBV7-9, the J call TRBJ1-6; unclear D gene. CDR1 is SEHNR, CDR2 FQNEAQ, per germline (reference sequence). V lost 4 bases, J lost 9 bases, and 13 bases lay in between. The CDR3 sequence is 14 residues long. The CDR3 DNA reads TGTGCCAGCAGCTCCACTACGGGAAGTTCACCCCTCCACTTT. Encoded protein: CASSSTTGSSPLHF.

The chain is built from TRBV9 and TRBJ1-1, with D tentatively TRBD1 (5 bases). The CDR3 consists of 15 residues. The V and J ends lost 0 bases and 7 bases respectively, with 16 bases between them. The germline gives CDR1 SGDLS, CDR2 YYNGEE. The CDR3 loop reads CASSVEGRGVSEAFF. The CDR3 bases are TGTGCCAGCAGCGTAGAGGGTCGGGGGGTGAGTGAAGCTTTCTTT.

In DNA form, the CDR3 reads TGCGCCAGCAGCCTGACAGGGTTCTACACTGAAGCTTTCTTT. Encoded protein: CASSLTGFYTEAFF. This sequence joins TRBV4-1 and TRBJ1-1; 7 bases map to TRBD1. Per the germline V gene, CDR1 is MGHRA and CDR2 is YSYEKL. The CDR3 length is 14 residues. Losses at the gene ends were 4 bases for V and 3 bases for J; bases not matched to a gene: 5.

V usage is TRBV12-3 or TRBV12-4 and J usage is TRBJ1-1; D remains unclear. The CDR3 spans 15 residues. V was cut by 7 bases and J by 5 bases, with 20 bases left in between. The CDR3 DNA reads TGTGCCAGCACCTTATCGGACCGGGGTTGGACTGAAGCTTTCTTT. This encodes CASTLSDRGWTEAFF.

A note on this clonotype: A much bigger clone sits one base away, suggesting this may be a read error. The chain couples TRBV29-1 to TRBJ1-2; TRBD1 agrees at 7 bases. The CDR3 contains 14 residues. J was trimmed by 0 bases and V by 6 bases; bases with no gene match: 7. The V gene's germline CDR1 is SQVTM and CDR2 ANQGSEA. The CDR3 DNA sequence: TGCAGCGTGGAACAGGGGCAACCTAACTATGGCTACACCTTC. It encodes CSVEQGQPNYGYTF. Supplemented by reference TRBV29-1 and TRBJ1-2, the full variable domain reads SAVISQKPSRDICQRGTSLTIQCQVDSQVTMMFWYRQQPGQSLTLIATANQGSEATYESGFVIDKFPISRPNLTFSTLTVSNMSPEDSSIYLCSVEQGQPNYGYTFGSGTRLTVV.

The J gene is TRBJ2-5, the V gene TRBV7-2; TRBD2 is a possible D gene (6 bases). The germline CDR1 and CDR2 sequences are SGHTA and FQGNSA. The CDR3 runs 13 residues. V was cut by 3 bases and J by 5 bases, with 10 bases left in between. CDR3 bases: TGTGCCAGCAGCTTTCAGGGAGGCGAGACCCAGTACTTC. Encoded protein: CASSFQGGETQYF.

The CDR3 loop reads CASSYGEKPQHF. CDR3 DNA sequence: TGTGCCAGCAGTTACGGGGAAAAGCCCCAGCATTTT. The chain links TRBV6-5 to TRBJ1-5; D is unclear. Germline values: CDR1 MNHEY, CDR2 SVGAGI. The V end lost 2 bases, the J end lost 8 bases, and 7 bases lay between the germline ends. The CDR3 length is 12 residues.

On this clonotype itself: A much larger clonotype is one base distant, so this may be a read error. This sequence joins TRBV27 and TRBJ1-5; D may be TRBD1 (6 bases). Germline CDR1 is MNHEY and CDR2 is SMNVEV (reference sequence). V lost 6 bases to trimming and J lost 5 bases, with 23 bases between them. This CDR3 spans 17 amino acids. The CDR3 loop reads CASRIGDIARTDQPQHF. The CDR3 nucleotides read TGTGCCAGCAGGATCGGAGACATAGCCCGGACAGATCAGCCCCAGCATTTT.

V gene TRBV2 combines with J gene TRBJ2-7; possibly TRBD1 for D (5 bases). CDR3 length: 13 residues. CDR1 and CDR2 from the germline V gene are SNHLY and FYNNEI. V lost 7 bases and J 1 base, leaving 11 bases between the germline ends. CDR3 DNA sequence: TGTGCCAGCAACCAGGGTGGGTCCTACGAGCAGTACTTC. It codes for CASNQGGSYEQYF.

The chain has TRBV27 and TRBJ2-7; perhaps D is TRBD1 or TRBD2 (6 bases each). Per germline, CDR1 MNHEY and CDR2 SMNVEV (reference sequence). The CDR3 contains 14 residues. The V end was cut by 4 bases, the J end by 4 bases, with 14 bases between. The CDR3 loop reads CASSSLEGGYEQYF. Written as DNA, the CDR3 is TGTGCCAGCAGTTCGCTAGAGGGGGGATACGAGCAGTACTTC.

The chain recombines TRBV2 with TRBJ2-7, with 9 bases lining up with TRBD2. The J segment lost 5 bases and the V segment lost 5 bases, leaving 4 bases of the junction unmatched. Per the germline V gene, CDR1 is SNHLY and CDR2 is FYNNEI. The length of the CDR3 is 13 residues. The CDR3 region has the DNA TGTGCCAGCAGTCCAGCGGGAGGCCACGAGCAGTACTTC. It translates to CASSPAGGHEQYF.

CDR3 nucleotide sequence: TGTGCCTGGAGGGCGACGAACGGGAGACCGGAGACCCAGTACTTC. Translation: CAWRATNGRPETQYF. The chain joins TRBV30 to TRBJ2-5; D is possibly TRBD2 (6 bases). This CDR3 spans 15 amino acids. Germline lookup yields CDR1 GTSNPN and CDR2 SVGIG (reference sequence). V lost 3 bases and J lost 5, with 19 bases in between.